One sample yielded the 26 T cell receptor beta chains listed below, sequenced in a study of T-cell reconstitution after alpha-beta-depleted transplantation in children. Preparation of the TCRbeta library was carried out with unique molecular identifiers. TCRdb re-called the PCR reads through MiXCR, storing one row per CDR3 protein. The table has just over 950,000 distinct CDR3 sequences, around 30% seen once; the top ten hold approximately 30%. The starting material was PBMCs, mostly from graft donor cells, obtained 360 days after TCRalphabeta/CD19-depleted stem cell transplant. The receptors originated from a boy younger than two who had a stem cell transplant for SCID, so the T cells may come from the graft donor.

This clonotype turned up a few times. The rearrangement uses TRBV18 and TRBJ2-1; perhaps TRBD2 as D (6 bases). V lost 3 bases and J 4 bases, leaving 16 bases between the germline ends. Germline loops: CDR1 KGHSH, CDR2 LQKENI. This CDR3 is 16 amino acids long. In nucleotides, the CDR3 is TGTGCCAGCTCACCGGAGCTAGCGATCCCTTACAATGAGCAGTTCTTC. Protein: CASSPELAIPYNEQFF.

This rearrangement joins TRBV6-5 to TRBJ1-2; a possible D gene is TRBD1 (6 bases). Germline values: CDR1 MNHEY, CDR2 SVGAGI. The CDR3 loop spans 15 amino acids. V was clipped by 2 bases and J by 6 bases, with 16 bases between them. This CDR3 reads CASSYTLQGTDGYTF. The CDR3, as DNA: TGTGCCAGCAGTTACACCCTCCAGGGGACGGATGGCTACACCTTC.

Points on this clonotype: The junction differs from germline at one of its ends, possibly a read error. This chain links TRBV20-1 with TRBJ2-1; the D call may be TRBD1 or TRBD2 (5 bases each). The CDR3 is 19 amino acids. CDR1 and CDR2 from the germline V gene are DFQATT and SNEGSKA (reference sequence). CDR3 DNA: TGCAGTGGTAGAGATCGTCCGGGGACCCCTATCGCCCCTTACAATGAGCAGTTCTTC. This codes for CSGRDRPGTPIAPYNEQFF.

The rearrangement uses TRBV7-2 and TRBJ2-1; D gene ambiguous. The CDR3 spans 11 residues. Looked up from germline, CDR1 is SGHTA and CDR2 is FQGNSA. V was pared by 8 bases and J by 9 bases, with 11 bases between. CDR3 nucleotides: TGTGCCAGCGTCCCCTGGGCTGAGCAGTTCTTC. The encoded protein is CASVPWAEQFF.

This clonotype was recorded a few times. V usage is TRBV12-3 or TRBV12-4 and J usage is TRBJ2-5; 8 nucleotides line up with TRBD1. With 10 bases clipped from V and 2 bases from J, the junction kept 12 bases outside the gene matches. This CDR3 is built from 15 residues. CDR3 sequence: CATRWSYRGQETQYF. CDR3 in DNA: TGTGCCACGAGATGGAGCTACAGGGGGCAAGAGACCCAGTACTTC.

This clonotype was recorded a few times. The V and J genes are TRBV5-1 and TRBJ1-6; a possible D gene is TRBD1 (5 bases). CDR1 and CDR2 from the germline V gene are SGHRS and YFSETQ. The length of the CDR3 is 18 residues. Trimming removed 7 bases at V and 4 bases at J, with 24 bases between. Here the CDR3 reads CASAAWETGTQYNSPLHF. CDR3 DNA: TGCGCCAGCGCGGCTTGGGAGACCGGGACCCAATATAATTCACCCCTCCACTTT.

This rearrangement joins TRBV6-5 to TRBJ2-7, with 7 positions matching TRBD1. CDR1 and CDR2 from the germline V gene are MNHEY and SVGAGI. The junction had 3 bases not matched to a gene; V was cut back by 0 bases and J by 1 base. This CDR3 comprises 15 residues. CDR3: CASSYSPGQSYEQYF. The CDR3 DNA follows: TGTGCCAGCAGTTACTCGCCGGGACAGTCCTACGAGCAGTACTTC.

This clonotype was detected a few times. The chain has TRBV6-1 and TRBJ2-2, with D unresolved. V gave up 4 bases and J gave up 8 bases, with 11 bases separating them. Germline assignment: CDR1 MNHNS and CDR2 SASEGT. The CDR3 spans 13 residues. This CDR3 reads CASSGLKSGELFF. In DNA, the CDR3 is TGTGCCAGCAGTGGGCTAAAATCGGGGGAGCTGTTTTTT.

A word on this clonotype: One base away lies a much larger clone, so this may be a sequencing read error. V is TRBV29-1 and J is TRBJ1-1, with D possibly TRBD1 on 5 matching bases. Germline CDR1 is SQVTM and CDR2 is ANQGSEA. This CDR3 has 10 amino acids. The V end lost 7 bases, the J end lost 3 bases, and 6 bases lay between the germline ends. CDR3 coding DNA: TGCAGCGGGGGGGACACTGAAGCTTTCTTT. This translates into CSGGDTEAFF. Filled out from reference TRBV29-1 and TRBJ1-1, the complete variable domain reads SAVISQKPSRDICQRGTSLTIQCQVDSQVTMMFWYRQQPGQSLTLIATANQGSEATYESGFVIDKFPISRPNLTFSTLTVSNMSPEDSSIYLCSGGDTEAFFGQGTRLTVV.

This clonotype was counted ten times or more. The chain links TRBV20-1 to TRBJ2-1; 7 bases map to TRBD2. Germline CDR1 reads DFQATT; CDR2 reads SNEGSKA (reference sequence). V was clipped by 5 bases and J by 5 bases; unmatched bases: 9. The CDR3 covers 14 residues. CDR3 bases: TGCAGTGCTGGCCGGGGAGGGCAACACAATGAGCAGTTCTTC. Encoded protein: CSAGRGGQHNEQFF.

The V gene is TRBV29-1, the J gene TRBJ2-1; 8 positions match TRBD2. Unmatched junction bases numbered 8, after V lost 7 bases and J lost 9 bases. CDR3 length equals 12 residues. Germline V lookup: CDR1 SQVTM, CDR2 ANQGSEA. The DNA of the CDR3 is TGCAGCGCCGACGTCCTAGCGGGTGAGCAGTTCTTC. Translated: CSADVLAGEQFF.

V and J are TRBV7-3 and TRBJ2-1; D is unclear. The CDR3 extends over 15 amino acids. Germline lookup yields CDR1 SGHTA and CDR2 FQGTGA. Trimming pared 2 bases from V and 0 bases from J, leaving 8 bases between. The CDR3 DNA reads TGTGCCAGCAGCTTACACCCCTTCTCCTACAATGAGCAGTTCTTC. It yields the protein CASSLHPFSYNEQFF.

The gene calls are TRBV15 and TRBJ2-3; 7 nucleotides line up with TRBD1. Unmatched junction bases numbered 11, after V lost 0 bases and J lost 5 bases. Germline CDR1 reads LNHNV; CDR2 reads YYDKDF (reference sequence). CDR3 length: 17 residues. The DNA for the CDR3 is TGTGCCACCAGCAGAGAACGACAGGGTTATGGTCAAGATACGCAGTATTTT. It specifies CATSRERQGYGQDTQYF.

This chain uses TRBV4-3 with TRBJ1-5; 8 bases agree with TRBD1. The CDR3 is made up of 19 amino acids. The V gene's germline CDR1 is LGHNA and CDR2 YSLEER. V was pared by 0 bases and J by 4 bases, with 14 bases of the junction left unmatched. The DNA of the CDR3 is TGCGCCAGCAGCCAAGATTGGCCAGGGGGCGACCCTACGAATCAGCCCCAGCATTTT. This codes for CASSQDWPGGDPTNQPQHF.

The chain has TRBV5-6 and TRBJ1-1; D unresolved. Trimming removed 4 bases at V and 1 base at J, with 11 bases between. The CDR3 is made up of 14 amino acids. Germline assignment: CDR1 SGHDT and CDR2 YYEEEE. CDR3 loop: CASSPYGWNTEAFF. The CDR3 DNA sequence: TGTGCCAGCAGCCCCTACGGTTGGAACACTGAAGCTTTCTTT. The full variable domain, its missing parts supplied by reference TRBV5-6 and TRBJ1-1, is DAGVTQSPTHLIKTRGQQVTLRCSPKSGHDTVSWYQQALGQGPQFIFQYYEEEERQRGNFPDRFSGHQFPNYSSELNVNALLLGDSALYLCASSPYGWNTEAFFGQGTRLTVV.

The genes are TRBV9 and TRBJ2-1; no clear D. Germline-derived CDR1 and CDR2 are SGDLS and YYNGEE. Trimming removed 0 bases from V and 1 base from J, with 14 bases in between. The CDR3 consists of 17 residues. The DNA for the CDR3 is TGTGCCAGCAGCGTAGTTGGGTTCACCCAATCCTACAATGAGCAGTTCTTC. It specifies CASSVVGFTQSYNEQFF.

In this sample, this clonotype turned up a few times. The chain is built from TRBV6-1 and TRBJ2-1; 9 bases are a match to TRBD1. Trimming cost V 5 bases and J 6 bases; bases outside gene matches: 2. Germline CDR1 MNHNS, CDR2 SASEGT. CDR3 length: 13 amino acids. CDR3 in amino acids: CASSRTGANEQFF. The CDR3 coding sequence is TGTGCCAGCAGTCGGACAGGGGCCAATGAGCAGTTCTTC.

V usage is TRBV12-3 or TRBV12-4 and J usage is TRBJ2-3; 12 bases fit TRBD2. The V gene end was trimmed by 5 bases and the J gene end by 1 base; junction bases not matched to a gene: 10. There are 18 residues in the CDR3. The DNA for the CDR3 is TGTGCCAGCAGTCCCAGACTAGCGGGGGTAATTGGCACAGATACGCAGTATTTT. It codes for CASSPRLAGVIGTDTQYF.

The chain uses TRBV7-6 and TRBJ2-5, with 7 bases aligning to TRBD2. Germline V CDR1 and CDR2: SGHVS, FNYEAQ. CDR3 length: 16 amino acids. Trimming took 1 base from V and 4 from J; bases not matched to a gene: 9. The CDR3 is CASSLDIWGGLETQYF. As DNA, the CDR3 is TGTGCCAGCAGCTTAGACATCTGGGGAGGGTTAGAGACCCAGTACTTC.

This clonotype was found a few times. The chain has TRBV20-1 and TRBJ1-2; D ambiguous. The CDR3 length is 13 residues. Per the germline V gene, CDR1 is DFQATT and CDR2 is SNEGSKA (reference sequence). Trimming took 6 bases from V and 3 from J, leaving 14 bases between them. CDR3 sequence: CSANTRWDYGYTF. In DNA form, the CDR3 reads TGCAGTGCCAATACCAGGTGGGACTATGGCTACACCTTC.

This clonotype appeared a few times. This chain uses TRBV9 with TRBJ2-1; tentative D call: TRBD2 (6 bases). CDR3 length equals 15 residues. Trimming shortened V by 4 bases and J by 4 bases, and 15 bases separated the two germline ends. The germline gives CDR1 SGDLS, CDR2 YYNGEE. The CDR3 region is CASSPGRGDYNEQFF. For the CDR3, the DNA is TGTGCCAGCAGCCCGGGGCGGGGTGATTACAATGAGCAGTTCTTC.

This clonotype was seen more than once but under ten times. The V gene is TRBV15, the J gene TRBJ2-5; D not resolved. Trimming removed 4 bases at V and 1 base at J, with 10 bases between. The CDR3 consists of 14 residues. Germline V lookup: CDR1 LNHNV, CDR2 YYDKDF (reference sequence). The CDR3 protein is CATSMSRIQETQYF. The DNA for the CDR3 is TGTGCCACCAGCATGAGCAGGATCCAAGAGACCCAGTACTTC. The whole variable domain, filled in from reference TRBV15 and TRBJ2-5, reads DAMVIQNPRYQVTQFGKPVTLSCSQTLNHNVMYWYQQKSSQAPKLLFHYYDKDFNNEADTPDNFQSRRPNTSFCFLDIRSPGLGDTAMYLCATSMSRIQETQYFGPGTRLLVL.

The gene calls are TRBV10-1 and TRBJ2-1; D is possibly TRBD1 (5 bases). The germline CDR1 and CDR2 sequences are WNHNN and SYGVQD (reference sequence). V lost 8 bases to trimming and J lost 1 base, with 15 bases between them. This CDR3 has 15 amino acids. The CDR3 DNA follows: TGCGCCAGCGCAGTGTCAGGGAAATCCTACAATGAGCAGTTCTTC. Amino acid sequence: CASAVSGKSYNEQFF.

This clonotype has just a few counts. This chain links TRBV28 with TRBJ1-1, with a possible D match to TRBD1 (5 bases). V shed 6 bases and J shed 5 bases, with 19 bases lying between them. The germline V gene encodes CDR1 MDHEN and CDR2 SYDVKM. The CDR3 contains 15 residues. CDR3 DNA sequence: TGTGCCAGCAGAAGCGATTGGGGCTGGGGGACTGAAGCTTTCTTT. Translated, it gives CASRSDWGWGTEAFF.

The chain carries TRBV20-1 and TRBJ1-1; no definite D call. The CDR3 covers 14 residues. Trimming left V 3 bases short and J 3 bases short, with 14 bases between. Germline CDR1 and CDR2: DFQATT and SNEGSKA (reference sequence). In nucleotides, the CDR3 is TGCAGTGCTAGGGTCCCGGTCCCGGACACTGAAGCTTTCTTT. It is translated as CSARVPVPDTEAFF.

At least ten counts were recorded for this clonotype. This rearrangement joins TRBV28 to TRBJ1-1; TRBD1 aligns across 7 bases. The CDR3 covers 15 residues. Germline V gene lookup returns CDR1 MDHEN and CDR2 SYDVKM. The ends lost 3 bases at V and 1 base at J; junction bases unmatched: 5. CDR3 in DNA: TGTGCCAGCAGTTTTTCAGGGGGTCCGAACACTGAAGCTTTCTTT. Its protein product is CASSFSGGPNTEAFF.